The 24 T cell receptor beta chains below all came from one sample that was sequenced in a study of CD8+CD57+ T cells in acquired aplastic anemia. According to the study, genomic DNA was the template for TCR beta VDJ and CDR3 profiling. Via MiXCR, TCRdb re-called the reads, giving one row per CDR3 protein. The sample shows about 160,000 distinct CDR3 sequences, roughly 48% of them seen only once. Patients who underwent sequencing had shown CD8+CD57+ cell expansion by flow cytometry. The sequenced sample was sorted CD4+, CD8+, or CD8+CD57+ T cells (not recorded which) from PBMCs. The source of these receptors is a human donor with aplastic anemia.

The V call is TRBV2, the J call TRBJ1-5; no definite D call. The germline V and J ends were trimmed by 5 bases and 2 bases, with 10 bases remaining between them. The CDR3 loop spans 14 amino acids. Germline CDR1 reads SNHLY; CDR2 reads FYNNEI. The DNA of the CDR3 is TGTGCCAGCAGTCAACATGGACGCAATCAGCCCCAGCATTTT. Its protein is CASSQHGRNQPQHF.

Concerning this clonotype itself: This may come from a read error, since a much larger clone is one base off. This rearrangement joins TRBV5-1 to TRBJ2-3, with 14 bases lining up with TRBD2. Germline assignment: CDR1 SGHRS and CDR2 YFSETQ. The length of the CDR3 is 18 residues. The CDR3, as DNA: TGCGCCAACAGCTTGGCCGGACTAGCGGGAGGTGTGGGGTATACGCAGTATTTT. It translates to CANSLAGLAGGVGYTQYF.

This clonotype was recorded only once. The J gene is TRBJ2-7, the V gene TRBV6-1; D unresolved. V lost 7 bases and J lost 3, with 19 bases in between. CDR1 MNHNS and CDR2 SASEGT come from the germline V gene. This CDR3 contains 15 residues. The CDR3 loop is CASTASTVWGYEQYF. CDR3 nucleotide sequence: TGTGCCAGCACCGCCTCCACCGTCTGGGGCTACGAGCAGTACTTC.

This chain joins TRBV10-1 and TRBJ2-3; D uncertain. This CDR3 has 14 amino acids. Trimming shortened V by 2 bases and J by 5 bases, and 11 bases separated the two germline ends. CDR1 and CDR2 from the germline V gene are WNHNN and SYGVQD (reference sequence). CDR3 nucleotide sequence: TGCGCCAGCAGTGAGACGTGGACCCGAGATACGCAGTATTTT. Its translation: CASSETWTRDTQYF.

The CDR3 DNA sequence: TGTGCCAGCAGCCAAGAAGGGGCCTCAGGGGGGGGTGAGCAGTTCTTC. This encodes CASSQEGASGGGEQFF. The chain recombines TRBV4-2 with TRBJ2-1; D tentatively fits TRBD1 or TRBD2 (7 bases each). V lost 0 bases and J 9 bases, leaving 18 bases between the germline ends. The CDR3 has 16 amino acids. Germline V gene data show CDR1 as LGHNA and CDR2 as YNFKEQ.

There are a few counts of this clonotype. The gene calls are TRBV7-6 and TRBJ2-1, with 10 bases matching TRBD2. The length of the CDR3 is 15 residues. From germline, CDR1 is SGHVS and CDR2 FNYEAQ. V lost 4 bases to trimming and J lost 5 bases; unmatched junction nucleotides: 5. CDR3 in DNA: TGTGCCAGCAGCTCAGCGGGGGGGCCGGACAATGAGCAGTTCTTC. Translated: CASSSAGGPDNEQFF.

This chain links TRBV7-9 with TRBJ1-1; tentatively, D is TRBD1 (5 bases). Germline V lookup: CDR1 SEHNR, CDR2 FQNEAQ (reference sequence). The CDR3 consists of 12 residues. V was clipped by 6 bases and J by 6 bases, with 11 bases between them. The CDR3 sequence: CASSGYRPEAFF. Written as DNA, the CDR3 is TGTGCCAGCAGTGGATACAGGCCTGAAGCTTTCTTT. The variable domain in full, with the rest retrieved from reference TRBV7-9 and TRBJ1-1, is DTGVSQNPRHKITKRGQNVTFRCDPISEHNRLYWYRQTLGQGPEFLTYFQNEAQLEKSRLLSDRFSAERPKGSFSTLEIQRTEQGDSAMYLCASSGYRPEAFFGQGTRLTVV.

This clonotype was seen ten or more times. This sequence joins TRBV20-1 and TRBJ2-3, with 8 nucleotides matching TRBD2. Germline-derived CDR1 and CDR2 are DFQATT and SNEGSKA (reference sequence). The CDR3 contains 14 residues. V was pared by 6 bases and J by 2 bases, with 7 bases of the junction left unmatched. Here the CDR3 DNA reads TGCAGTGCCGCCCGGACTAGCCTCACAGATACGCAGTATTTT. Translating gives CSAARTSLTDTQYF.

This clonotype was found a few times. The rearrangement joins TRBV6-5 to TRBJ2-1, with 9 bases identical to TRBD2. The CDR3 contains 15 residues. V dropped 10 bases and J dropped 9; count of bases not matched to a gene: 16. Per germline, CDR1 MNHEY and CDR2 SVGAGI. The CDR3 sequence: CATLLSGRYSTEQFF. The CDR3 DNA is TGTGCCACCCTACTTAGCGGGAGATATTCAACTGAGCAGTTCTTC.

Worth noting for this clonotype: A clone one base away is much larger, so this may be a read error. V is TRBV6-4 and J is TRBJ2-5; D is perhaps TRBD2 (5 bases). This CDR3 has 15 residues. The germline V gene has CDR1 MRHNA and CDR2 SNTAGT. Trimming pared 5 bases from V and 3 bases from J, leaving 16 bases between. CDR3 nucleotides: TGTGCCAGCAGTTACGAGGGAAGGTGGGAAGAGACCCAGTACTTC. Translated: CASSYEGRWEETQYF.

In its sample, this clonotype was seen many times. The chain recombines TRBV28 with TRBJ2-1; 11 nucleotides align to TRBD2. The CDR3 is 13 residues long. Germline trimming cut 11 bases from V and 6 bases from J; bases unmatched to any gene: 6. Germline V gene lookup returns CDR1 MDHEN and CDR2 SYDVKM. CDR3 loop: CAGAGLAVNEQFF. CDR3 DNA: TGTGCCGGAGCGGGACTAGCGGTCAATGAGCAGTTCTTC.

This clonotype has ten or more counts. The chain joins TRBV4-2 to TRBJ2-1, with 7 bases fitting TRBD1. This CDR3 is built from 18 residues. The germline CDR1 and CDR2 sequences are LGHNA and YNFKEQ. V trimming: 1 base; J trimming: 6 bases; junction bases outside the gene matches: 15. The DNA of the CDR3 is TGTGCCAGCAGCCAAGGAGACCCAGGGGGTGGGGTCCCCAATGAGCAGTTCTTC. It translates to CASSQGDPGGGVPNEQFF.

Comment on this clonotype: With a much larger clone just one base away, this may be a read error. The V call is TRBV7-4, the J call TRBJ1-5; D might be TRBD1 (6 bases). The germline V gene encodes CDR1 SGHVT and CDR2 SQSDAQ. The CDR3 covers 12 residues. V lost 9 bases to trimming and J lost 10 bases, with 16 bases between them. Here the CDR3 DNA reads TGTGCCAGGGGGGCGCGGGGTCATCCCCAGCATTTT. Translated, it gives CARGARGHPQHF.

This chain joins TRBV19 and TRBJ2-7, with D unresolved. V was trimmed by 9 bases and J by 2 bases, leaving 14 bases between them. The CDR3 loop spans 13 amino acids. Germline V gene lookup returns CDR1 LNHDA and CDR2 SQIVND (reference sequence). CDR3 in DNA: TGTGCCAGCAGTCGGACGGTAGCCTACGAGCAGTACTTC. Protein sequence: CASSRTVAYEQYF.

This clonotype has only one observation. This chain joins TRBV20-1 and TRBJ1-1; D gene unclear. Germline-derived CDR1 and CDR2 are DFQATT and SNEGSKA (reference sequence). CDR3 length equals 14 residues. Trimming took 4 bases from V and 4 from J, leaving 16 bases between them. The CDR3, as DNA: TGCAGTGCTATAGACCCGGGTTGGGGCACTGAAGCTTTCTTT. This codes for CSAIDPGWGTEAFF.

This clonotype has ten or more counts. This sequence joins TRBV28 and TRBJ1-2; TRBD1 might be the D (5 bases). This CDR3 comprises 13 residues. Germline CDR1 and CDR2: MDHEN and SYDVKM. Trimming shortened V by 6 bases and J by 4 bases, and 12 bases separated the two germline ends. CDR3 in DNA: TGTGCCAGCAGGGGCGGACAACTCTATGGCTACACCTTC. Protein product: CASRGGQLYGYTF.

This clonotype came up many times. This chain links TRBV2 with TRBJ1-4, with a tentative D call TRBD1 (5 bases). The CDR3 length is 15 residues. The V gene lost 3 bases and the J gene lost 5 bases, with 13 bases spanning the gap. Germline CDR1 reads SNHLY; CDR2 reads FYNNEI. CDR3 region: CASSDGAGVNEKLFF. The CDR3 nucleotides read TGTGCCAGCAGTGATGGGGCAGGTGTGAATGAAAAACTGTTTTTT. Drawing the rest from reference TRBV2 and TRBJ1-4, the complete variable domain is EPEVTQTPSHQVTQMGQEVILRCVPISNHLYFYWYRQILGQKVEFLVSFYNNEISEKSEIFDDQFSVERPDGSNFTLKIRSTKLEDSAMYFCASSDGAGVNEKLFFGSGTQLSVL.

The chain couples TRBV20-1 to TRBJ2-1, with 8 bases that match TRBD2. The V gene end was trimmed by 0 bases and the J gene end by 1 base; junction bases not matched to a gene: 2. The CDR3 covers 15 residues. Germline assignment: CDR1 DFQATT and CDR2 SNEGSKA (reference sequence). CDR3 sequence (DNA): TGCAGTGCTAGAGATCGGGGGGGATCCTACAATGAGCAGTTCTTC. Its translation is CSARDRGGSYNEQFF.

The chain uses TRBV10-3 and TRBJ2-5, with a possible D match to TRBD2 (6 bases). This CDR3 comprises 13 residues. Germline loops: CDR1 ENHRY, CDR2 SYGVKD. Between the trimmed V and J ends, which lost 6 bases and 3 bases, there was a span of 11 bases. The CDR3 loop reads CAIREGGEETQYF. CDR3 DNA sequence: TGTGCCATCAGGGAGGGCGGGGAAGAGACCCAGTACTTC.

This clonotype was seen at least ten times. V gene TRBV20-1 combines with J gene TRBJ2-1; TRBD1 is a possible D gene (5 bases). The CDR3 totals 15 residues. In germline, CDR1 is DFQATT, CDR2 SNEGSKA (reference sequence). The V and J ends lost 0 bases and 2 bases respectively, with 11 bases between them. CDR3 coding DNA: TGCAGTGCTAGAGATAGGGGTCGTACCTACAATGAGCAGTTCTTC. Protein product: CSARDRGRTYNEQFF.

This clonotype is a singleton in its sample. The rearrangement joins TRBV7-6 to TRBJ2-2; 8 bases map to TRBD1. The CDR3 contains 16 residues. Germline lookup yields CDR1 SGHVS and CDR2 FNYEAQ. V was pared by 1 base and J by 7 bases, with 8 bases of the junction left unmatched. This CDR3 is CASSLVGQALNGELFF. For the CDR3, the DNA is TGTGCCAGCAGCTTAGTGGGACAGGCATTAAACGGGGAGCTGTTTTTT.

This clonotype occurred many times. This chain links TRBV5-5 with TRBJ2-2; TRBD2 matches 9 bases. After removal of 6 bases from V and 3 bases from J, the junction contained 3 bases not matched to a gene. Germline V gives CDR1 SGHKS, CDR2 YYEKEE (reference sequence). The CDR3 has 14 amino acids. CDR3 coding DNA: TGTGCCAGCAACTTAGCGGGAGACACCGGGGAGCTGTTTTTT. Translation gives CASNLAGDTGELFF.

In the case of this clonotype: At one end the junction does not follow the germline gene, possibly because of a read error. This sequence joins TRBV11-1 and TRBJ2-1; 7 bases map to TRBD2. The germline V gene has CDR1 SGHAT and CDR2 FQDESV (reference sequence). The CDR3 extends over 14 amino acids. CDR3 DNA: TGCGCCAGCAGCTCAGCGGGGACCGGCAATGAGCAGTTCTTC. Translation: CASSSAGTGNEQFF.

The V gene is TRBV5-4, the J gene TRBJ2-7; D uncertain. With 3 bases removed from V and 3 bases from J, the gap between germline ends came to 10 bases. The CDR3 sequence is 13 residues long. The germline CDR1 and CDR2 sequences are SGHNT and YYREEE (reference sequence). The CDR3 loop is CASSWPGFYEQYF. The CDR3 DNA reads TGTGCCAGCAGCTGGCCTGGTTTCTACGAGCAGTACTTC.